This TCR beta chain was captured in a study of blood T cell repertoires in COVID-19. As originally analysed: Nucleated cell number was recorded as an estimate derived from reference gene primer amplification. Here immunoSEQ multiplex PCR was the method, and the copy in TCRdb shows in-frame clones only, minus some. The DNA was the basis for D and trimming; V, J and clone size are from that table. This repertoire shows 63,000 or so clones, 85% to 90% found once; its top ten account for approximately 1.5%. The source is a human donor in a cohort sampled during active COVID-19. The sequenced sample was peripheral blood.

DNA of the CDR3: TGTGCCAGCAGTCCCGGGACTGTAAAGTTAGCTTTCTTT. Its protein product is CASSPGTVKLAFF. The chain carries TRBV28 and TRBJ1-1; weak D call: TRBD1 (5 bases). V dropped 5 bases and J dropped 10 bases, with 17 bases sitting between them. This CDR3 contains 13 residues. In germline, CDR1 is MDHEN, CDR2 SYDVKM.